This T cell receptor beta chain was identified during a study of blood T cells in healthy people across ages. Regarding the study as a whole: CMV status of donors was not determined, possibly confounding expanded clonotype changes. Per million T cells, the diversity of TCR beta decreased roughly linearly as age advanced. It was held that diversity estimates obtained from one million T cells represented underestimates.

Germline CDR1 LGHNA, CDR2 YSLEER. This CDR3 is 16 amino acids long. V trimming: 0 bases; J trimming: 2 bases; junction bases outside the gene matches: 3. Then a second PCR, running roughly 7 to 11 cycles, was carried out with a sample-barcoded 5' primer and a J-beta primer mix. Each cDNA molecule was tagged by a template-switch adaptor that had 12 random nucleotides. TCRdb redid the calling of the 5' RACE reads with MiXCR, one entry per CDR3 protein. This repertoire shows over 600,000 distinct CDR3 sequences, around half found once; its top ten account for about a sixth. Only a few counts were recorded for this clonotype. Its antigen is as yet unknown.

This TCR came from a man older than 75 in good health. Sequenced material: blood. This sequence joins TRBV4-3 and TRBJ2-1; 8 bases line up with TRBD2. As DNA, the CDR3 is TGCGCCAGCAGCCAAGATCCGGGACTAGCCTACAATGAGCAGTTCTTC. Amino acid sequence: CASSQDPGLAYNEQFF.